This T cell receptor beta chain was found in a study of cytomegalovirus exposure and HLA in healthy donors. Study-wide results and caveats: It has been reported that TCR beta sequences accurately predicted the HLA-A and HLA-B alleles of most subjects.

Notes on this clone: Its cognate antigen is unknown.

The CDR3 spans 16 residues. Trimming took off 2 bases at V and 3 bases at J, with 13 bases between the two ends. Germline CDR1 is MGHDK and CDR2 is SYGVNS. PCR was performed using 60 Vbeta and 13 Jbeta primers. Profiled with immunoSEQ multiplex PCR; TCRdb holds only in-frame clones, not every one. The sample holds 150,000 to 200,000 clones, approximately 78% seen once. The chain joins TRBV25-1 to TRBJ2-2; maybe TRBD1 (5 bases). The sample taken for sequencing was PBMCs. This receptor was identified in a woman aged 18 to 35 in good health and CMV-seronegative. CDR3 sequence (DNA): TGTGCCAGCAGTGAAGGGGCCAGGTTATACACCGGGGAGCTGTTTTTT. Its translation: CASSEGARLYTGELFF.